Presented here are 7 T cell receptor beta chains from one specimen sequenced in a study of cytomegalovirus exposure and HLA in healthy donors. The PCR employed 60 Vbeta primers together with 13 Jbeta primers. TCRdb's table, derived via immunoSEQ multiplex PCR, lists solely in-frame clones and lacks some. This sample carries roughly 150,000 clones, approximately 80% of them seen once, and the ten largest clones take about 7.7%. Sequences were obtained from PBMCs. The receptors were sampled from a woman aged 40 to 49 in good health and CMV-seropositive.

The V gene is TRBV4-3, the J gene TRBJ2-3; D is ambiguous. V was pared by 0 bases and J by 0 bases, with 13 bases between. The CDR3 has 17 amino acids. The germline V gene has CDR1 LGHNA and CDR2 YSLEER. This CDR3 is CASSQDILVSSTDTQYF. The CDR3 DNA is TGCGCCAGCAGCCAAGACATTCTAGTATCTAGCACAGATACGCAGTATTTT.

The J gene is TRBJ2-7, the V gene TRBV5-4, with 12 bases aligning to TRBD2. Germline V CDR1 and CDR2: SGHNT, YYREEE (reference sequence). The CDR3 runs 15 residues. V lost 4 bases, J lost 4 bases, and 6 bases stayed unmatched. The CDR3 spells CASSRMTSGGYEQYF. CDR3 coding DNA: TGTGCCAGCAGCCGGATGACTAGCGGGGGATACGAGCAGTACTTC. The entire variable domain, with the rest obtained from reference TRBV5-4 and TRBJ2-7, is as follows: ETGVTQSPTHLIKTRGQQVTLRCSSQSGHNTVSWYQQALGQGPQFIFQYYREEENGRGNFPPRFSGLQFPNYSSELNVNALELDDSALYLCASSRMTSGGYEQYFGPGTRLTVT.

This clone was observed a single time. The chain is built from TRBV29-1 and TRBJ1-4; maybe TRBD1 (6 bases). V was shortened by 6 bases and J by 14 bases, with 19 bases between the two germline ends. The CDR3 runs 12 residues. Germline loops: CDR1 SQVTM, CDR2 ANQGSEA. CDR3 residues: CSVRQETTALFF. In nucleotides, the CDR3 is TGCAGCGTCCGACAGGAGACAACGGCCCTGTTTTTT.

V gene TRBV7-2 combines with J gene TRBJ2-1, with D perhaps matching TRBD2 (7 bases). The V and J ends lost 2 bases and 5 bases respectively, with 16 bases between them. Per germline, CDR1 SGHTA and CDR2 FQGNSA. The CDR3 contains 16 residues. CDR3 region: CASSLPGGGAHNEQFF. DNA for the CDR3: TGTGCCAGCAGCTTACCAGGAGGGGGGGCACACAATGAGCAGTTCTTC.

As to this clone: The junction and the germline gene differ at one end; a read error may be behind it. The chain carries TRBV4-2 and TRBJ2-6; TRBD1 matches 7 bases. Germline-derived CDR1 and CDR2 are LGHNA and YNFKEQ. The CDR3 length is 15 residues. DNA of the CDR3: TGTGCCAGCAGACAAGGGGGCTCTGGGGCCAACGGCCTGACTTTC. It codes for CASRQGGSGANGLTF.

The chain is built from TRBV30 and TRBJ1-2; no firm D call. Trimming cost V 4 bases and J 8 bases, with 17 bases left between them. Germline assignment: CDR1 GTSNPN and CDR2 SVGIG (reference sequence). The CDR3 runs 13 residues. CDR3 nucleotide sequence: TGTGCCTGGACGGGAGACGGATTTAAGGGCTACACCTTC. This encodes CAWTGDGFKGYTF.

This chain connects TRBV28 to TRBJ2-5; a weak D match, TRBD2 (5 bases). Trimming took 3 bases from V and 5 from J, leaving 16 bases between them. The CDR3 totals 15 residues. In germline, CDR1 is MDHEN, CDR2 SYDVKM. CDR3 residues: CASSFDPNGDETQYF. The DNA of the CDR3 is TGTGCCAGCAGTTTTGACCCGAACGGGGATGAGACCCAGTACTTC. Drawing the rest from reference TRBV28 and TRBJ2-5, the complete variable domain is DVKVTQSSRYLVKRTGEKVFLECVQDMDHENMFWYRQDPGLGLRLIYFSYDVKMKEKGDIPEGYSVSREKKERFSLILESASTNQTSMYLCASSFDPNGDETQYFGPGTRLLVL.